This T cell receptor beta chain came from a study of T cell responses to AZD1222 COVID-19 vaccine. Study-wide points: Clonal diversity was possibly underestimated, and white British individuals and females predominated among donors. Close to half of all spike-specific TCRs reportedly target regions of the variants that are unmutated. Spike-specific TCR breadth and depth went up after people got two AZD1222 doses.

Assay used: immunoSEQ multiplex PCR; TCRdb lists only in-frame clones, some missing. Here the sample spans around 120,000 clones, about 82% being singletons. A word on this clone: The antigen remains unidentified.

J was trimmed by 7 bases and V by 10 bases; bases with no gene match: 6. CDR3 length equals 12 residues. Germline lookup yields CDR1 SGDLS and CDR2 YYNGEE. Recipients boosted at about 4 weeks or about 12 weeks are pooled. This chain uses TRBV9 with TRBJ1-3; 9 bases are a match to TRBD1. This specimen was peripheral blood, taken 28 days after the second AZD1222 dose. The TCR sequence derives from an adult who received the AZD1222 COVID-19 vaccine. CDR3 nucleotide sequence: TGTGCCTCCGGGACAGGGACCAACACCATATATTTT. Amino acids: CASGTGTNTIYF.